The rows below give T cell receptor beta chains drawn from one sample of a study of cytomegalovirus exposure and HLA in healthy donors. TCRdb keeps only in-frame clones here, not all; method: immunoSEQ multiplex PCR. The table has 130,000 to 150,000 clones, around 78% seen once. Sequencing input: PBMCs. The receptors stem from a male donor in good health and CMV-seronegative. Both conserved end residues are trimmed from each CDR3. The order of the fields is CDR3 protein, V gene, J gene, D gene. D genes are given only for firm matches.

ASSVGMRSGEYEQY	TRBV9	TRBJ2-7	TRBD2
ASSYSSEGGEPQH	TRBV6-6	TRBJ1-5	NA
ASRKEGLRQTQY	TRBV6-5	TRBJ2-5	NA
ASSPGQGIYSNQPQH	TRBV2	TRBJ1-5	TRBD1
ASSSWLDTEAF	TRBV7-9	TRBJ1-1	NA
ASSPFPSGRYETQY	TRBV7-2	TRBJ2-5	TRBD2
ASSRGPRTEAF	TRBV5-1	TRBJ1-1	NA
ASSPGTGVLGAF	TRBV7-6	TRBJ1-1	TRBD1
SVEDRAGGFEETQY	TRBV29-1	TRBJ2-5	TRBD1
ASSLPTAYNEQF	TRBV5-6	TRBJ2-1	NA
ASSLSGEEAEQF	TRBV6-5	TRBJ2-1	TRBD2
ASSVQGGNYGYT	TRBV27	TRBJ1-2	TRBD1
ASTRADSYEQY	TRBV27	TRBJ2-7	NA
ASSRLAGGNNNEQF	TRBV23-1	TRBJ2-1	TRBD2
ASRTGTGELF	TRBV7-2	TRBJ2-2	TRBD1
ASSLGQRGGLDTQY	TRBV5-6	TRBJ2-3	TRBD2
AISDRPGATYEQY	TRBV10-3	TRBJ2-7	NA
ASSSGQGAADYGYT	TRBV18	TRBJ1-2	TRBD1
ASSQKSQGADSPLH	TRBV5-4	TRBJ1-6	TRBD1
ASHRNYGYT	TRBV30	TRBJ1-2	NA
ASSARQSVSGNTIY	TRBV2	TRBJ1-3	NA
ASSVRGNTEAF	TRBV6-6	TRBJ1-1	NA
AISESRGAHGYT	TRBV10-3	TRBJ1-2	NA
ASSLGSAPGYT	TRBV5-6	TRBJ1-2	NA
ASRIGQYNQPQH	TRBV6-5	TRBJ1-5	NA
ATRTSGTGEQY	TRBV6-1	TRBJ2-7	TRBD1
ASSLGLTGPSAEAF	TRBV5-1	TRBJ1-1	NA
ASSTSPLNPGTNNEQF	TRBV5-1	TRBJ2-1	NA
ASSLVVGTGDHQPQH	TRBV7-9	TRBJ1-5	TRBD1
SVEDSVGGWQY	TRBV29-1	TRBJ2-7	NA
ASSYGQGFYEQY	TRBV6-5	TRBJ2-7	TRBD1
ASSNRGALYEQY	TRBV5-4	TRBJ2-7	TRBD1
ASSQTTGVRNQPQH	TRBV27	TRBJ1-5	TRBD1
ASRHPTENTEAF	TRBV6-6	TRBJ1-1	NA
ASSETGTGSYEQY	TRBV6-1	TRBJ2-7	TRBD1
ASSPRTGLGNSPLH	TRBV9	TRBJ1-6	NA
ASSLSNGDWPRNEQF	TRBV27	TRBJ2-1	NA
ASSPGGSSYEQY	TRBV18	TRBJ2-7	NA
ASSVAGGREAF	TRBV6-1	TRBJ1-1	TRBD1
ASGQELTYEQY	TRBV2	TRBJ2-7	TRBD1
ASSVAGAAYNEQF	TRBV7-2	TRBJ2-1	TRBD2
AWTSGSTDTQY	TRBV30	TRBJ2-3	TRBD2
AINPSGGAGRELF	TRBV10-3	TRBJ2-2	TRBD2
ASSRLGQGNRQPQH	TRBV19	TRBJ1-5	TRBD1
ASDLSGRTPMNTEAF	TRBV12-5	TRBJ1-1	NA
ASTLSLPGTRGASEQF	TRBV19	TRBJ2-1	TRBD2
ASSTVKQRNTEAF	TRBV11-2	TRBJ1-1	NA
ASRSGTGEETQY	TRBV7-7	TRBJ2-5	TRBD1
ASSFDGGYQPQH	TRBV7-9	TRBJ1-5	NA
ASSILLAGGQDTQY	TRBV5-6	TRBJ2-3	TRBD2
ASSLSEVDIQY	TRBV5-4	TRBJ2-4	NA
SVVRVDTEAF	TRBV29-1	TRBJ1-1	NA
ASSLASSGRGGEQF	TRBV5-4	TRBJ2-1	TRBD2
ASSPPGLAGGLTYNEQF	TRBV18	TRBJ2-1	TRBD2
ATSRGVGTANSNQPQH	TRBV15	TRBJ1-5	TRBD1
ASSEQGPEQF	TRBV2	TRBJ2-1	NA
AWSPRNDGYT	TRBV30	TRBJ1-2	NA